The sequence of this T cell receptor beta chain was determined in a study of glioma-infiltrating T cells after dendritic cell vaccination. With regard to this clone: Its matching antigen is unknown.

Time point given: after dendritic cell vaccination, including at tumor progression/relapse. Selection required adequate fresh-frozen tumor tissue plus more than two years' survival data. CDR1 is SGHNT, CDR2 YYREEE, per germline (reference sequence). The V segment lost 4 bases and the J segment 9 bases; nucleotides outside the gene matches: 8. This CDR3 is 14 amino acids long. Assay used: immunoSEQ multiplex PCR; TCRdb lists only in-frame clones, some missing. In the table there are more than 85,000 clones, around 91% of which are singletons. General observations from the study: Survival was not directly related to TCR clonality in these patients.

The sample was blood, taken after dendritic cell vaccination. The rearrangement joins TRBV5-4 to TRBJ2-1, with TRBD1 identical over 9 bases. This sequence originates from a human donor with glioblastoma. CDR3 nucleotide sequence: TGTGCCAGCAGCCAGGGACAGGGAAGGGGTGAGCAGTTCTTC. Translating gives CASSQGQGRGEQFF.